The clone carrying this TCR beta chain was counted a few times. Its specificity is not known. The sample belongs to a study of blood T cells in healthy people across ages. General study points: The donors' CMV status was not determined, possibly confounding changes in expanded clonotypes.

V was pared by 4 bases and J by 3 bases, with 7 bases of the junction left unmatched. The CDR3 length is 15 residues. Germline V gene data show CDR1 as SGHDT and CDR2 as YYEEEE. A second PCR, run for roughly 7 to 11 cycles, used a sample-barcoded 5' primer plus a J-beta primer mix. In TCRdb, the 5' RACE reads were re-called with MiXCR into one record per CDR3 protein. Of about 830,000 distinct CDR3 sequences listed, roughly 60% are singletons. The V gene is TRBV5-6, the J gene TRBJ2-1, with 7 bases identical to TRBD1. This TCR was sampled from a man aged 30 to 39 in good health. Sequenced material: blood. The chain's CDR3 is CASSPDRVIYNEQFF. The CDR3 DNA reads TGTGCCAGCAGCCCCGACAGGGTCATCTACAATGAGCAGTTCTTC.